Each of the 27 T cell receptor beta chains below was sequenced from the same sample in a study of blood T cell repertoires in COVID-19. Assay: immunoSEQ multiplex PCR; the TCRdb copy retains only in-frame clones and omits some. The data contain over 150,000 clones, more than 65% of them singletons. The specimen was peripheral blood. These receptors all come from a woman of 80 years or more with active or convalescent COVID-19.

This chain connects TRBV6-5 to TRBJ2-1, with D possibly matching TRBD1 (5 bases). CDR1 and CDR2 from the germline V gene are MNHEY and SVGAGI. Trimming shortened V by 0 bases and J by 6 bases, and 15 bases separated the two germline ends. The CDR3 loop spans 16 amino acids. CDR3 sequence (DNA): TGTGCCAGCAGTTACTCGGGCCAGGGTGCGTTCAATGAGCAGTTCTTC. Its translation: CASSYSGQGAFNEQFF.

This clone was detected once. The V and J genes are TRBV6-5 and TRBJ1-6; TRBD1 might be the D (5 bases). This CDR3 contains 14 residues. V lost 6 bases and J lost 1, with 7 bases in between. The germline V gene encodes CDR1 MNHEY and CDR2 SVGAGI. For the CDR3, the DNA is TGTGCCAGCAGGCGGGGGTCCTATAATTCACCCCTCCACTTT. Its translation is CASRRGSYNSPLHF.

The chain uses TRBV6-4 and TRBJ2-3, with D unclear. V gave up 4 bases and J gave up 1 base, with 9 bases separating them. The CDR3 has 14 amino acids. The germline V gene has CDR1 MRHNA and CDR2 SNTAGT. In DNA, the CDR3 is TGTGCCAGCAGTGCTAGTGTCGGCACAGATACGCAGTATTTT. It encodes CASSASVGTDTQYF.

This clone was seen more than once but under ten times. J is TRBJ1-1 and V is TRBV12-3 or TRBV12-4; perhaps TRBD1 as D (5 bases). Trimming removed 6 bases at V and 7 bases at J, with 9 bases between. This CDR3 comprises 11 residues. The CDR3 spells CASRGGGEAFF. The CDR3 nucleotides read TGTGCCAGCAGGGGGGGAGGTGAAGCTTTCTTT.

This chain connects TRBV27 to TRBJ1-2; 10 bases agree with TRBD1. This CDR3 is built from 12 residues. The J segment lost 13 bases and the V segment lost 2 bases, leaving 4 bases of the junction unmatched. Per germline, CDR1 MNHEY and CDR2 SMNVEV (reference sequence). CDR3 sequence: CASSLRQGAVTF. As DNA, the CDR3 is TGTGCCAGCAGTTTAAGACAGGGGGCCGTCACCTTC.

CDR3 sequence: CASSRGPRDEQFF. The CDR3, as DNA: TGTGCCAGCAGCAGGGGGCCAAGGGATGAGCAGTTCTTC. The chain couples TRBV11-2 to TRBJ2-1; 7 positions agree with TRBD1. The CDR3 is made up of 13 amino acids. V lost 5 bases and J lost 8; bases outside the gene matches: 6. Per germline, CDR1 SGHAT and CDR2 FQNNGV.

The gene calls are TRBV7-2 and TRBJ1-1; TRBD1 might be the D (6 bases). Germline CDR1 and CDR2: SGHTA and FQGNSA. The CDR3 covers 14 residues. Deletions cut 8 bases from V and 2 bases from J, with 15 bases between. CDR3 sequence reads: CASRKTGVNTEAFF. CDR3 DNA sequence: TGTGCCAGCCGAAAGACAGGTGTAAACACTGAAGCTTTCTTT.

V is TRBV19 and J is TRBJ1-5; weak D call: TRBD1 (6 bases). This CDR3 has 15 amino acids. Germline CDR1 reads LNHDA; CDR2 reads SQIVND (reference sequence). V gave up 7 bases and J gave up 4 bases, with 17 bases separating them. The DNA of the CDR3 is TGTGCCAGTACCTCTCCACAGGGCGGAAATCAGCCCCAGCATTTT. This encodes CASTSPQGGNQPQHF.

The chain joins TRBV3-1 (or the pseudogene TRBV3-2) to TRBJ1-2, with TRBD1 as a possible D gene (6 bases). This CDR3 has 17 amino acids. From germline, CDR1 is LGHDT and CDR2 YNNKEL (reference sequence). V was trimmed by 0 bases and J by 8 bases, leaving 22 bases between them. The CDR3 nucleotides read TGTGCCAGCAGCCAAGAGTTAAACGGTATAGGGACAAGCGGCTACACCTTC. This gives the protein CASSQELNGIGTSGYTF.

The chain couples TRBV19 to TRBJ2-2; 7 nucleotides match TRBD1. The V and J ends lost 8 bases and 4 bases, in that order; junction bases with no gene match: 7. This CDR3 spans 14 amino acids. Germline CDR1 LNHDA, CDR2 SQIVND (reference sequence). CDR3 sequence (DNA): TGTGCCAGTCAAACGACAGGGATCACCGGGGAGCTGTTTTTT. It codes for CASQTTGITGELFF.

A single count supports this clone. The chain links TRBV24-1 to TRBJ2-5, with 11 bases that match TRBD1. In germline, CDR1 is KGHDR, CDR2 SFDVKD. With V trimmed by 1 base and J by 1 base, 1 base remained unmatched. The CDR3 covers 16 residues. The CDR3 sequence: CATSDLGTGGQETQYF. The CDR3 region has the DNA TGTGCCACCAGTGATTTAGGGACAGGGGGCCAAGAGACCCAGTACTTC.

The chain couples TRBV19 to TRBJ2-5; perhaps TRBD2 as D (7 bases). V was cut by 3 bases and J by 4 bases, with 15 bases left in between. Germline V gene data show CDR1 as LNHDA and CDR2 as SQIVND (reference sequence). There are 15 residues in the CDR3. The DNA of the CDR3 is TGTGCCAGTAGTATCGGAGGGGGGGGCTCAGAGACCCAGTACTTC. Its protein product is CASSIGGGGSETQYF. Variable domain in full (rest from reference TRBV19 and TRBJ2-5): DGGITQSPKYLFRKEGQNVTLSCEQNLNHDAMYWYRQDPGQGLRLIYYSQIVNDFQKGDIAEGYSVSREKKESFPLTVTSAQKNPTAFYLCASSIGGGGSETQYFGPGTRLLVL.

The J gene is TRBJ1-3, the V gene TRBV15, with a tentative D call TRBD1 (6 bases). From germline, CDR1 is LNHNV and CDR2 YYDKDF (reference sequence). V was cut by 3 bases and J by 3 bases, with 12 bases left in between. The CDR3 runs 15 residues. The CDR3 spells CATSSHWTDGNTIYF. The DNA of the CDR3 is TGTGCCACCAGCAGCCATTGGACAGATGGAAACACCATATATTTT. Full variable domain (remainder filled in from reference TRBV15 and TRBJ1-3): DAMVIQNPRYQVTQFGKPVTLSCSQTLNHNVMYWYQQKSSQAPKLLFHYYDKDFNNEADTPDNFQSRRPNTSFCFLDIRSPGLGDTAMYLCATSSHWTDGNTIYFGEGSWLTVV.

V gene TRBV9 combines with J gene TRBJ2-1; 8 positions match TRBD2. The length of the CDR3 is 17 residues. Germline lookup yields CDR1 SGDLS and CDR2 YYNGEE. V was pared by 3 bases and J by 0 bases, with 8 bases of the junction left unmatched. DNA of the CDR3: TGTGCCAGCAGCGCCTTAACTAGCGGAAGCTCCTACAATGAGCAGTTCTTC. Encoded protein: CASSALTSGSSYNEQFF.

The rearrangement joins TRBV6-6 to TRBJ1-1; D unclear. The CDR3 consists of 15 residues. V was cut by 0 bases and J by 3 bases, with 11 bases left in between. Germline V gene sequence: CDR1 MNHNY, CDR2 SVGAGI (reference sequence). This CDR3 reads CASSYSEGWDTEAFF. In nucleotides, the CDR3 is TGTGCCAGCAGTTACTCTGAGGGCTGGGACACTGAAGCTTTCTTT.

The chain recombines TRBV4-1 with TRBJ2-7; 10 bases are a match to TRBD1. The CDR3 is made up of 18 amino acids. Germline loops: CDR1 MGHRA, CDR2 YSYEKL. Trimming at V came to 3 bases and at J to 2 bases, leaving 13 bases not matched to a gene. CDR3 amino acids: CASSHRVLPGQGAYEQYF. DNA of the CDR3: TGCGCCAGCAGCCATCGAGTTCTTCCCGGACAGGGGGCCTACGAGCAGTACTTC.

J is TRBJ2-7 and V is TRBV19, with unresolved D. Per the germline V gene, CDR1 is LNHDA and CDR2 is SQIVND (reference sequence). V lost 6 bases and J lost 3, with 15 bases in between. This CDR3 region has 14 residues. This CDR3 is CASSPTRSYYEQYF. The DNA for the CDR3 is TGTGCCAGTAGCCCCACAAGGAGCTACTACGAGCAGTACTTC.

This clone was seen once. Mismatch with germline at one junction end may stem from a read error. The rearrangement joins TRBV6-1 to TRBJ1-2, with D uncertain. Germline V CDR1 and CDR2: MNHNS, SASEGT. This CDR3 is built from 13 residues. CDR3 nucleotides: TGTGCCAGCAGTGAAAATGGAGGGCTACCCCTCAACTTC. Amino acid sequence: CASSENGGLPLNF.

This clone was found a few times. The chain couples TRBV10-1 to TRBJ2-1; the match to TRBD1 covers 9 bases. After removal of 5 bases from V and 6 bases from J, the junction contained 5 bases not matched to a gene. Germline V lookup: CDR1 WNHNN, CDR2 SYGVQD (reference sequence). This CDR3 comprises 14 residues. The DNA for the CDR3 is TGCGCCAGCAGTAAGACAGGGGGTGGCAATGAGCAGTTCTTC. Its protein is CASSKTGGGNEQFF.

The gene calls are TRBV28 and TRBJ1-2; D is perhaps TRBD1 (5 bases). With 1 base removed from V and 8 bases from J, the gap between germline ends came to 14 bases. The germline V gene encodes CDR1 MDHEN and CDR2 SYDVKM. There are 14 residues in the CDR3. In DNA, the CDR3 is TGTGCCAGCAGTTTATTAGGGGACTCGGGGGGCTACACCTTC. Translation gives CASSLLGDSGGYTF.

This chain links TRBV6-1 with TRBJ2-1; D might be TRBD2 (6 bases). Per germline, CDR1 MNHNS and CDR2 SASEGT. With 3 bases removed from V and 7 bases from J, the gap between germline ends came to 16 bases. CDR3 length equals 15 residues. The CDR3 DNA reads TGTGCCAGCAGTGAGGGATCCGCCGGGAGAAATGAGCAGTTCTTC. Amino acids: CASSEGSAGRNEQFF.

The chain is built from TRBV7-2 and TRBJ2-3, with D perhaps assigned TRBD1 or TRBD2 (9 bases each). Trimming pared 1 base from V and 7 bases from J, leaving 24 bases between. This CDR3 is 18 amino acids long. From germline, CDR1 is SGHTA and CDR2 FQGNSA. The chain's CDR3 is CASSLDRGRSGSSYTQYF. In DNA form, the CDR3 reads TGTGCCAGCAGCTTAGACAGGGGGCGTAGCGGGAGTTCGTATACGCAGTATTTT.

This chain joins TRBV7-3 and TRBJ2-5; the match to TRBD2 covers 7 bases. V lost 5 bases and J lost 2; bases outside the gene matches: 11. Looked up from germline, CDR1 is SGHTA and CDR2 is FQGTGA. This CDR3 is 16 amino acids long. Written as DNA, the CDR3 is TGTGCCAGCAGCCCTGGCGGAGGAGCGGGGCAAGAGACCCAGTACTTC. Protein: CASSPGGGAGQETQYF. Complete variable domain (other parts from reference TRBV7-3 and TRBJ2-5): GAGVSQTPSNKVTEKGKYVELRCDPISGHTALYWYRQSLGQGPEFLIYFQGTGAADDSGLPNDRFFAVRPEGSVSTLKIQRTERGDSAVYLCASSPGGGAGQETQYFGPGTRLLVL.

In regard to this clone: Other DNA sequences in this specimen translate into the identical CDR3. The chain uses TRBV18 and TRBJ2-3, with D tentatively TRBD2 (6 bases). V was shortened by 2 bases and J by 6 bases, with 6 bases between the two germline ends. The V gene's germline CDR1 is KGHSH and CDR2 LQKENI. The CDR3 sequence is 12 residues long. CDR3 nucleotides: TGTGCCAGCTCACCAGGGGGGGATACGCAGTATTTT. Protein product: CASSPGGDTQYF.

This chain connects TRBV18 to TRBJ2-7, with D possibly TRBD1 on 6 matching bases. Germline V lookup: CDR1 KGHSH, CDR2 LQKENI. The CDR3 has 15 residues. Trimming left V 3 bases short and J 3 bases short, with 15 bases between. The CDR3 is CASSPSAGDGYEQYF. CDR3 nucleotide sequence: TGTGCCAGCTCACCGTCGGCAGGGGACGGCTACGAGCAGTACTTC.

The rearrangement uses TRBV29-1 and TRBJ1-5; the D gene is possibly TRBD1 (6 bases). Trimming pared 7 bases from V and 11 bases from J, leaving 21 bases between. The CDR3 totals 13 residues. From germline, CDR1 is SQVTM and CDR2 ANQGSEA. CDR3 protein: CSAYKGDDASQHF. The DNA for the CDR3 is TGCAGCGCCTATAAGGGGGATGATGCGTCCCAGCATTTT.

CDR3 in amino acids: CASSPQGVEKLFF. CDR3 DNA sequence: TGTGCCAGCAGCCCACAAGGGGTTGAAAAACTGTTTTTT. The rearrangement uses TRBV7-8 and TRBJ1-4; the D gene is possibly TRBD1 (5 bases). Per germline, CDR1 SGHVS and CDR2 FQNEAQ. V lost 5 bases to trimming and J lost 7 bases, with 11 bases between them. CDR3 length: 13 residues.